This is a list of T cell receptor beta chains from one sample in a study of identical twins' blood T cells. TCRdb re-derived calls from the 5' RACE reads in MiXCR, one entry per CDR3 protein. Of fewer than 450,000 distinct CDR3 sequences in the sample, over 25% are singletons; the top ten hold around 5.6%. The source material was PBMCs. These receptors came from a woman aged 18 to 55 in good health. CDR3s include the opening cysteine and the closing phenylalanine or tryptophan. A D gene is named only where the DNA matches it firmly. Size is omitted from some rows. Given values are once, few, many or a class for expanded clones.

size | D | J | V | DNA | CDR3
. | . | TRBJ2-4 | TRBV15 | TGTGCCACCAGCAGAGAATGGTCGGTACGGTGGGGAACCAAAAACATTCAGTACTTC | CATSREWSVRWGTKNIQYF
few | . | TRBJ1-1 | TRBV11-2 | TGTGCCAGCAGCTTAGAAATACTCGGCAGCGGGAACACTGAAGCTTTCTTT | CASSLEILGSGNTEAFF
many | TRBD2 | TRBJ2-3 | TRBV5-1 | TGCGCCAGCAGCCTGGGCGGGTCCGGGACTAGTGCAAATACGCAGTATTTT | CASSLGGSGTSANTQYF
few | TRBD2 | TRBJ2-1 | TRBV29-1 | TGCAGCGTTCAGCGGGAGGCGAATGAGCAGTTCTTC | CSVQREANEQFF
. | . | TRBJ2-5 | TRBV27 | TGTGCCAGCAGTCGGACGGTGGGGAGAAGGGAGACCCAGTACTTC | CASSRTVGRRETQYF
. | . | TRBJ1-1 | TRBV21-1 | TGTGCCAGCAGCAAACCTCCCTCTGAAGCTTTCTTT | CASSKPPSEAFF
. | TRBD1 | TRBJ2-7 | TRBV6-1 | TGTGCCAGCAGTGTCGGGACAGCACACCCCTACGAGCAGTACTTC | CASSVGTAHPYEQYF
few | . | TRBJ1-1 | TRBV25-1 | TGTGCCAGCAGTGACCCAGGGACGGGGAACACTGAAGCTTTCTTT | CASSDPGTGNTEAFF
. | TRBD1 | TRBJ1-1 | TRBV27 | TGTGCCAGCAAATTAACAGGGGGCATTCTGAACACTGAAGCTTTCTTT | CASKLTGGILNTEAFF
. | . | TRBJ1-1 | TRBV7-8 | TGTGCCAGCAATCCCTCCTCACTTGAGGGGGGAATGAACACTGAAGCTTTCTTT | CASNPSSLEGGMNTEAFF
. | . | TRBJ2-2 | TRBV11-3 | TGTGCCAGCAGAAAAAACGATGTAGGGACCGGGGAGCTGTTTTTT | CASRKNDVGTGELFF
few | . | TRBJ2-7 | TRBV7-8 | TGTGCCAGCAGCTTAGGGGGATTTGAAGAGCAGTACTTC | CASSLGGFEEQYF
. | . | TRBJ1-5 | TRBV20-1 | TGCAGTGCTATAGTATATAGCAATCAGTCCCAGCATTTT | CSAIVYSNQSQHF
. | . | TRBJ1-5 | TRBV29-1 | TGCAGCGTTGAAGTGTATGGAGGCCCCCAGCATTTT | CSVEVYGGPQHF
many | . | TRBJ1-6 | TRBV3-1 | TGTGCCAGCAGCCAACAGGACCGGAATTCACCCCTCCACTTT | CASSQQDRNSPLHF
few | . | TRBJ1-1 | TRBV7-9 | TGTGCCACCCTAAGGGGGACCTACACTGAAGCTTTCTTT | CATLRGTYTEAFF
many | TRBD1 | TRBJ1-2 | TRBV3-1 | TGTGCCAGCAGCCACATCCGGAGACAGGGGGCTCTTGGCTACACCTTC | CASSHIRRQGALGYTF
once | . | TRBJ2-3 | TRBV2 | TGTGCCAGCAGTCAGGGGATGGGAGATGCGCAGTATTTT | CASSQGMGDAQYF
few | TRBD1 | TRBJ2-2 | TRBV29-1 | TGCAGCGCGGGACAGGGGTACACCGGGGAGCTGTTTTTT | CSAGQGYTGELFF
. | . | TRBJ2-2 | TRBV5-1 | TGCGCCGGCAAAGGACAGCCCCTCAACACCGGGGAGCTGTTTTTT | CAGKGQPLNTGELFF
. | . | TRBJ1-1 | TRBV5-1 | TGCGCCAGCAGCGCGACAGGTACGAACACTGAAGCTTTCTTT | CASSATGTNTEAFF
. | . | TRBJ2-3 | TRBV5-1 | TGCGCCAGCAGCCTCGGCAGCGGTCCAGATATGCAGTATTTT | CASSLGSGPDMQYF
. | . | TRBJ2-5 | TRBV20-1 | TGCAGTCCGCGGGGTCGCCAAGAGACCCAGTACTTC | CSPRGRQETQYF
. | . | TRBJ2-7 | TRBV4-3 | TGCGCCAGCAGCCAAGAATTCTCCTACGAGCAGTACTTC | CASSQEFSYEQYF
few | . | TRBJ1-4 | TRBV12-3/TRBV12-4 | TGTGCCAGCAGTTTCCTGATGGGGGGAAAACTGTTTTTT | CASSFLMGGKLFF
once | . | TRBJ2-7 | TRBV20-1 | TGCAGTGCTAGAGATGGGAATCAACCCTACGAGCAGTACTTC | CSARDGNQPYEQYF
. | . | TRBJ2-3 | TRBV29-1 | TGCAGCGTTGATAATACGCAGTATTTT | CSVDNTQYF
few | . | TRBJ1-2 | TRBV3-1 | TGTGCCAGCAGCCAAGAAGTCAGGCTCTATGGCTACACCTTC | CASSQEVRLYGYTF
. | . | TRBJ1-2 | TRBV3-1 | TGTGCCAGCAGCTATCTGGTCACCCCATTTAACGATGGCTACACCTTC | CASSYLVTPFNDGYTF
. | . | TRBJ1-3 | TRBV5-1 | TGCGCCAGCAGCTTAAGCGTTCTACCCTCTGGAAACACCATATATTTT | CASSLSVLPSGNTIYF
. | TRBD1 | TRBJ1-3 | TRBV6-5 | TGTGCCAGCAGTTACTCTGGACAGGGGTACTCTGGAAACACCATATATTTT | CASSYSGQGYSGNTIYF
. | . | TRBJ2-7 | TRBV4-3 | TGCGCCAGCAGCCAAGTTCGAGGGGAATACGAGCAGTACTTC | CASSQVRGEYEQYF
. | TRBD2 | TRBJ2-3 | TRBV18 | TGTGCCAGCTCGAAATTAACTAGCGCCTCTAGCACAGATACGCAGTATTTT | CASSKLTSASSTDTQYF
few | . | TRBJ2-1 | TRBV20-1 | TGCAGTGCTAGAACGACGGAAAATGAGCAGTTCTTC | CSARTTENEQFF
many | . | TRBJ2-2 | TRBV12-3/TRBV12-4 | TGTGCCAGCAGTCTACTAGCCCCCGGGAACACCGGGGAGCTGTTTTTT | CASSLLAPGNTGELFF
. | . | TRBJ1-2 | TRBV5-4 | TGTGCCCTTGGCACGGGGACTCGTAACTATGGCTACACCTTC | CALGTGTRNYGYTF
. | . | TRBJ2-1 | TRBV9 | TGTGCCAGCAGCCTCGAAAGGGCGAATGAGCAGTTCTTC | CASSLERANEQFF
few | TRBD2 | TRBJ2-1 | TRBV12-3/TRBV12-4 | TGTGCCAGCAGTTTAGCGCGTCCTAGCGGGAGACCCTACAATGAGCAGTTCTTC | CASSLARPSGRPYNEQFF
. | TRBD1 | TRBJ2-2 | TRBV5-1 | TGCGCCAGCAGGAAAACAGGGGACAGGGAGCTGTTTTTT | CASRKTGDRELFF
. | TRBD1 | TRBJ1-4 | TRBV5-1 | TGCGCCAGCAGCGGGGGACAGGTGATGAATGAAAAACTGTTTTTT | CASSGGQVMNEKLFF
. | . | TRBJ2-1 | TRBV5-1 | TGCGCCAGCAGCCCCCGGGACTGGAATGAGCAGTTCTTC | CASSPRDWNEQFF
many | . | TRBJ2-1 | TRBV29-1 | TGCAGCGCAGTTTACAATGAGCAGTTCTTC | CSAVYNEQFF
. | TRBD2 | TRBJ2-1 | TRBV10-3 | TGTGCCATCAGCCGAACGGCTAGCGGGGTCTATGAGCAGTTCTTC | CAISRTASGVYEQFF
few | . | TRBJ2-7 | TRBV2 | TGTGCCAGCAGTTTACGACAGAGGTCGGGCGAGCAGTACTTC | CASSLRQRSGEQYF
few | . | TRBJ2-3 | TRBV5-1 | TGCGCCAGCAGCTTGGAGGGACACCGTTTTGATACGCAGTATTTT | CASSLEGHRFDTQYF
few | . | TRBJ1-2 | TRBV11-2 | TGTGCCACCAGTCATGGCTACACCTTC | CATSHGYTF
. | TRBD1 | TRBJ1-1 | TRBV5-1 | TGCGCCAGCAGCTTGGTTCCCGGGACAGAGAACACTGAAGCTTTCTTT | CASSLVPGTENTEAFF
. | . | TRBJ1-5 | TRBV19 | TGTGCCAGTAGTATAGTAGATCACAGGGAACAGCCCCAGCATTTT | CASSIVDHREQPQHF
few | . | TRBJ1-4 | TRBV29-1 | TGCAGCATGGGAACAGGGACTGAAAAACTGTTTTTT | CSMGTGTEKLFF
. | . | TRBJ1-1 | TRBV11-2 | TGTGCCGGCAGCTCCGGGACGTATTTGAACACTGAAGCTTTCTTT | CAGSSGTYLNTEAFF
many | . | TRBJ1-1 | TRBV18 | TGTGCCAGCTCACCACAGGGCACGAACACTGAAGCTTTCTTT | CASSPQGTNTEAFF
. | . | TRBJ2-1 | TRBV27 | TGTGCCAGCAAAATGGTACAGGGTGATGTGAATGAGCAGTTCTTC | CASKMVQGDVNEQFF